The source of this TCR beta chain is a study of T cell responses to AZD1222 COVID-19 vaccine. Sequencing used immunoSEQ multiplex PCR; TCRdb keeps in-frame clones, though not all of them. The sample lists 100,000 to 150,000 clones, roughly 90% occurring once. Unmatched junction bases numbered 6, after V lost 0 bases and J lost 0 bases. The germline gives CDR1 WNHNN, CDR2 SYGVQD (reference sequence). This CDR3 is 17 amino acids long. On this clone itself: Its target is not known.

Whole-study results and caveats: At baseline, seropositivity was found in only six AZD1222 recipients.

The chain joins TRBV10-1 to TRBJ2-3; 7 bases fit TRBD2. The sample was peripheral blood, taken on day 0 of AZD1222 vaccination. The clonotype was recovered from an adult in good health. The CDR3: CASSESPSGASTDTQYF. In DNA form, the CDR3 reads TGCGCCAGCAGTGAGTCTCCTAGCGGAGCTAGCACAGATACGCAGTATTTT.